Sequencing of this T cell receptor (beta chain) was carried out in a study of OX40 agonist ivuxolimab in advanced cancers. Study-wide background: Three patients responded partially, comprising one with hepatocellular carcinoma and two with cutaneous melanoma.

TCRdb keeps only in-frame clones here, not all; method: immunoSEQ multiplex PCR. The data hold about 70,000 clones, with about 81% observed a single time. As regards this clone: As yet, its antigen is unknown.

Findings and limits, study-wide: Among the lowest peripheral clonal expansion occurred in 0.1-3.0 mg/kg partial responders. Researchers did not determine the expanded peripheral T cells' antigen specificity.

Germline V gene data show CDR1 as SGDLS and CDR2 as YYNGEE. The CDR3 runs 14 residues. The J segment lost 5 bases and the V segment lost 3 bases, leaving 5 bases of the junction unmatched. V is TRBV9 and J is TRBJ2-5, with 9 bases aligning to TRBD1. Sequenced here: CD4+ or CD8+ T cells sorted from blood, sampled in a trial of the OX40 agonist ivuxolimab. The TCR sequence derives from an adult with an advanced solid tumor such as melanoma, head and neck, liver or kidney cancer. The CDR3 loop reads CASSAGQGWETQYF. The CDR3 nucleotides are TGTGCCAGCAGCGCCGGACAGGGGTGGGAGACCCAGTACTTC.